The 29 T cell receptor beta chains below were found in one sample sequenced in a study of cytomegalovirus exposure and HLA in healthy donors. The primer mix had 60 Vbeta and 13 Jbeta primers. Only in-frame clones appear in the TCRdb table, and some are missing; sequencing was by immunoSEQ multiplex PCR. In all, the sample yields about 99,000 clones. Sequencing input: PBMCs. The receptor set was obtained from a man in his forties in good health and CMV-seronegative.

This chain uses TRBV27 with TRBJ2-7; D gene unclear. V was shortened by 4 bases and J by 0 bases, with 10 bases between the two germline ends. Germline assignment: CDR1 MNHEY and CDR2 SMNVEV (reference sequence). This CDR3 comprises 14 residues. The CDR3 sequence: CASSYSRNSYEQYF. The CDR3 DNA reads as TGTGCCAGCAGTTATTCGCGGAACTCCTACGAGCAGTACTTC.

The chain uses TRBV14 and TRBJ1-2, with D unclear. CDR3 length: 13 residues. Trimming cost V 1 base and J 7 bases, with 10 bases left between them. Looked up from germline, CDR1 is SGHDN and CDR2 is FVKESK. CDR3 region: CASSQVILGGYTF. DNA of the CDR3: TGTGCCAGCAGCCAAGTTATACTAGGTGGCTACACCTTC. Looking up the rest from reference TRBV14 and TRBJ1-2 gives the full variable domain: EAGVTQFPSHSVIEKGQTVTLRCDPISGHDNLYWYRRVMGKEIKFLLHFVKESKQDESGMPNNRFLAERTGGTYSTLKVQPAELEDSGVYFCASSQVILGGYTFGSGTRLTVV.

This sequence joins TRBV10-2 and TRBJ2-5; TRBD1 might be the D (5 bases). Deletions cut 5 bases from V and 2 bases from J, with 12 bases between. This CDR3 spans 14 amino acids. CDR1 is WSHSY, CDR2 SAAADI, per germline. The CDR3 protein is CASSPTTVQETQYF. The CDR3 DNA reads TGCGCCAGCAGTCCGACGACAGTACAAGAGACCCAGTACTTC.

This chain links TRBV27 with TRBJ1-1; D remains ambiguous. V was shortened by 2 bases and J by 1 base, with 8 bases between the two germline ends. CDR3 length equals 14 residues. The germline V gene has CDR1 MNHEY and CDR2 SMNVEV (reference sequence). CDR3 sequence reads: CASSLRGANTEAFF. The CDR3 DNA follows: TGTGCCAGCAGTTTACGCGGAGCGAACACTGAAGCTTTCTTT.

The rearrangement uses TRBV5-1 and TRBJ2-5; 9 bases map to TRBD1. The J call is in doubt because the DNA end fits TRBJ2-7 better. Germline-derived CDR1 and CDR2 are SGHRS and YFSETQ. This CDR3 has 14 residues. The CDR3 DNA is TGCGCCAGCAGAATGCCGGGACAGGGCTACGAGCAGTACTTC. It yields the protein CASRMPGQGYEQYF.

The rearrangement uses TRBV28 and TRBJ1-1; weak D call: TRBD1 (5 bases). Germline CDR1 MDHEN, CDR2 SYDVKM. Between the trimmed V and J ends, which lost 4 bases and 5 bases, there was a span of 17 bases. This CDR3 is 15 amino acids long. CDR3 in amino acids: CASSSGTTGGTEAFF. The CDR3, as DNA: TGTGCCAGCAGTTCTGGGACGACCGGGGGAACTGAAGCTTTCTTT.

This chain connects TRBV4-3 to TRBJ1-3; D gene uncertain. CDR1 is LGHNA and CDR2 is YSLEER in the germline V gene. Trimming took 1 base from V and 2 from J, leaving 9 bases between them. The CDR3 consists of 15 residues. CDR3 in DNA: TGCGCCAGCAGCCAAGGAGCAGGCCCTGGAAACACCATATATTTT. As protein: CASSQGAGPGNTIYF.

V and J are TRBV19 and TRBJ2-5; D ambiguous. The germline CDR1 and CDR2 sequences are LNHDA and SQIVND (reference sequence). The V and J ends lost 4 bases and 7 bases respectively, with 13 bases between them. The CDR3 is 13 amino acids. The chain's CDR3 is CASSTPLSGTQYF. CDR3 DNA: TGTGCCAGTAGTACCCCGTTATCAGGGACCCAGTACTTC.

The genes are TRBV6-6 and TRBJ1-4; D unclear. The length of the CDR3 is 14 residues. Germline V gene sequence: CDR1 MNHNY, CDR2 SVGAGI (reference sequence). V lost 6 bases and J 0 bases, leaving 8 bases between the germline ends. The CDR3 protein is CASRPTSTNEKLFF. CDR3 DNA sequence: TGTGCCAGCAGGCCGACTTCAACTAATGAAAAACTGTTTTTT.

J is TRBJ2-7 and V is TRBV27, with 9 bases aligning to TRBD1. Per germline, CDR1 MNHEY and CDR2 SMNVEV (reference sequence). The CDR3 is made up of 14 amino acids. The ends lost 4 bases at V and 6 bases at J; junction bases unmatched: 7. Here the CDR3 reads CASSYHQTGGEQYF. As DNA, the CDR3 is TGTGCCAGCAGTTATCATCAGACAGGGGGCGAGCAGTACTTC.

The chain combines TRBV28 with TRBJ1-2, with D unclear. Germline CDR1 is MDHEN and CDR2 is SYDVKM. The length of the CDR3 is 14 residues. Trimming stripped 7 bases from V and 0 bases from J, with 12 bases between. This CDR3 is CASKTPGANYGYTF. DNA for the CDR3: TGTGCCAGCAAAACCCCCGGGGCTAACTATGGCTACACCTTC.

The chain links TRBV27 to TRBJ1-1, with unresolved D. V was trimmed by 3 bases and J by 0 bases, leaving 5 bases between them. CDR1 and CDR2 (germline): MNHEY, SMNVEV (reference sequence). The CDR3 contains 13 residues. CDR3 sequence: CASSFSLNTEAFF. Written as DNA, the CDR3 is TGTGCCAGCAGTTTCAGTCTGAACACTGAAGCTTTCTTT.

This chain connects TRBV10-3 to TRBJ1-5; D not certain. CDR1 is ENHRY, CDR2 SYGVKD, per germline. The CDR3 sequence is 15 residues long. V was clipped by 0 bases and J by 0 bases, with 6 bases between them. The CDR3 DNA reads as TGTGCCATCAGTGAGTCGGAGTATAGCAATCAGCCCCAGCATTTT. Its translation is CAISESEYSNQPQHF.

J is TRBJ2-3 and V is TRBV11-2, with D maybe TRBD2 (5 bases). The V and J ends lost 5 bases and 4 bases respectively, with 16 bases between them. The V gene's germline CDR1 is SGHAT and CDR2 FQNNGV. This CDR3 spans 15 amino acids. The chain's CDR3 is CASSQLERVSDTQYF. The CDR3 DNA reads as TGTGCCAGCAGCCAACTAGAACGAGTTTCAGATACGCAGTATTTT.

This chain uses TRBV19 with TRBJ2-3, with 10 bases that match TRBD1. The ends lost 10 bases at V and 5 bases at J; junction bases unmatched: 12. CDR1 and CDR2 from the germline V gene are LNHDA and SQIVND (reference sequence). The CDR3 runs to 15 residues. The CDR3 DNA follows: TGTGCCACCTCGACGACAGGGGGCTTGATAGATACGCAGTATTTT. Translated: CATSTTGGLIDTQYF.

The rearrangement joins TRBV4-1 to TRBJ1-1, with D possibly matching TRBD1 (6 bases). Trimming removed 0 bases at V and 5 bases at J, with 16 bases between. Germline V gene sequence: CDR1 MGHRA, CDR2 YSYEKL. This CDR3 has 16 residues. The chain's CDR3 is CASSQDGGGVGTEAFF. CDR3 DNA: TGCGCCAGCAGCCAAGATGGGGGGGGCGTAGGGACTGAAGCTTTCTTT.

The chain has TRBV12-5 and TRBJ2-5, with TRBD2 identical over 8 bases. V gave up 3 bases and J gave up 10 bases; unmatched junction bases: 7. Per the germline V gene, CDR1 is LGHNT and CDR2 is FRNRAP. This CDR3 has 13 residues. The chain's CDR3 is CASGLAGVGFQYF. Written as DNA, the CDR3 is TGTGCTAGTGGTTTAGCGGGAGTAGGTTTCCAGTACTTC.

The chain uses TRBV6-6 and TRBJ2-2, with D maybe TRBD1 (5 bases). Germline V lookup: CDR1 MNHNY, CDR2 SVGAGI (reference sequence). The CDR3 loop spans 16 amino acids. V lost 5 bases, J lost 2 bases, and 15 bases lay in between. CDR3 nucleotide sequence: TGTGCCAGCAGTGGACAAGGGGCCCTTAACACCGGGGAGCTGTTTTTT. This gives the protein CASSGQGALNTGELFF.

This sequence joins TRBV27 and TRBJ1-2; TRBD1 agrees at 7 bases. With V trimmed by 3 bases and J by 4 bases, 11 bases remained unmatched. Germline CDR1 MNHEY, CDR2 SMNVEV (reference sequence). CDR3 length equals 16 residues. The CDR3 region is CASSFTPGGQVYGYTF. In nucleotides, the CDR3 is TGTGCCAGCAGTTTTACCCCAGGGGGGCAGGTCTATGGCTACACCTTC.

V and J are TRBV21-1 and TRBJ2-2; the D segment call TRBD1 is taken from the table without a DNA check. TRBV21-1 is shown as a pseudogene. CDR3 length equals 15 residues. In DNA form, the CDR3 reads TGTGCCAGCAGCAAAGCTCAGGGGTCGAGGATCGAGCTGTTTTTT. Its protein product is CASSKAQGSRIELFF.

The chain employs TRBV18 and TRBJ2-1, with 9 bases identical to TRBD2. Germline V gene sequence: CDR1 KGHSH, CDR2 LQKENI. The CDR3 consists of 17 residues. The V gene end was trimmed by 0 bases and the J gene end by 4 bases; junction bases not matched to a gene: 7. The CDR3, as DNA: TGTGCCAGCTCACCACCGTCGAGCGGGGGGAGGTACAATGAGCAGTTCTTC. This translates into CASSPPSSGGRYNEQFF.

This chain connects TRBV6-1 to TRBJ1-2, with 10 nucleotides matching TRBD1. This CDR3 is 14 amino acids long. After removal of 5 bases from V and 3 bases from J, the junction contained 3 bases not matched to a gene. CDR1 is MNHNS, CDR2 SASEGT, per germline. The chain's CDR3 is CASSKTGGYYGYTF. The CDR3 DNA follows: TGTGCCAGCAGTAAGACAGGGGGCTACTATGGCTACACCTTC.

V usage is TRBV21-1 and J usage is TRBJ2-7; the DNA was not compared with TRBD1, the D call given in the table. TRBV21-1 is a pseudogene. The CDR3 sequence is 16 residues long. CDR3 sequence (DNA): TGTGCCAGCAGCCCGCGACAGGGGCAACCCTCCCGCGAGCAGTACTTC. It translates to CASSPRQGQPSREQYF.

This sequence joins TRBV7-9 and TRBJ1-4; a possible D gene is TRBD1 (5 bases). CDR1 is SEHNR, CDR2 FQNEAQ, per germline (reference sequence). CDR3 size: 14 residues. The V gene lost 5 bases and the J gene lost 3 bases, with 10 bases spanning the gap. The CDR3 reads CASSGEGPNEKLFF. Written as DNA, the CDR3 is TGTGCCAGCAGCGGGGAGGGGCCTAATGAAAAACTGTTTTTT.

The V and J genes are TRBV4-1 and TRBJ2-1; 12 positions match TRBD2. Germline V gene sequence: CDR1 MGHRA, CDR2 YSYEKL. CDR3 size: 16 residues. The J segment lost 3 bases and the V segment lost 4 bases, leaving 4 bases of the junction unmatched. The CDR3 reads CASSPWTSGDYNEQFF. CDR3 coding DNA: TGCGCCAGCAGCCCGTGGACTAGCGGGGACTACAATGAGCAGTTCTTC.

The chain links TRBV6-5 to TRBJ1-1, with unresolved D. Germline CDR1 MNHEY, CDR2 SVGAGI. Trimming removed 0 bases from V and 4 bases from J, with 12 bases in between. This CDR3 has 15 amino acids. The CDR3 bases are TGTGCCAGCAGTTACTCGAGGGCCTTGGGCACTGAAGCTTTCTTT. Translation gives CASSYSRALGTEAFF.

The chain links TRBV29-1 to TRBJ2-6; D is possibly TRBD1 (6 bases). The V gene's germline CDR1 is SQVTM and CDR2 ANQGSEA. The CDR3 is 17 amino acids. Trimming took 7 bases from V and 1 from J, leaving 20 bases between them. The CDR3 coding sequence is TGCAGCGCCGAAGGACAGACAACCCAATCTGGGGCCAACGTCCTGACTTTC. It specifies CSAEGQTTQSGANVLTF. The full variable domain, with the rest looked up from reference TRBV29-1 and TRBJ2-6, is SAVISQKPSRDICQRGTSLTIQCQVDSQVTMMFWYRQQPGQSLTLIATANQGSEATYESGFVIDKFPISRPNLTFSTLTVSNMSPEDSSIYLCSAEGQTTQSGANVLTFGAGSRLTVL.

The chain combines TRBV9 with TRBJ2-3; tentatively, D is TRBD2 (6 bases). The ends were cut back, 0 bases at V and 2 bases at J, with 13 bases in the middle. CDR1 is SGDLS, CDR2 YYNGEE, per germline. The CDR3 runs 16 residues. The CDR3 nucleotides are TGTGCCAGCAGCGTAGGCCCAGCGGACTACACAGATACGCAGTATTTT. Translating gives CASSVGPADYTDTQYF.

J is TRBJ2-1 and V is TRBV5-6, with 11 positions matching TRBD2. Per the germline V gene, CDR1 is SGHDT and CDR2 is YYEEEE. This CDR3 has 16 residues. Unmatched junction bases numbered 6, after V lost 2 bases and J lost 5 bases. CDR3 region: CASSLIGLAGNNEQFF. CDR3 nucleotides: TGTGCCAGCAGCTTAATTGGACTAGCGGGTAACAATGAGCAGTTCTTC.